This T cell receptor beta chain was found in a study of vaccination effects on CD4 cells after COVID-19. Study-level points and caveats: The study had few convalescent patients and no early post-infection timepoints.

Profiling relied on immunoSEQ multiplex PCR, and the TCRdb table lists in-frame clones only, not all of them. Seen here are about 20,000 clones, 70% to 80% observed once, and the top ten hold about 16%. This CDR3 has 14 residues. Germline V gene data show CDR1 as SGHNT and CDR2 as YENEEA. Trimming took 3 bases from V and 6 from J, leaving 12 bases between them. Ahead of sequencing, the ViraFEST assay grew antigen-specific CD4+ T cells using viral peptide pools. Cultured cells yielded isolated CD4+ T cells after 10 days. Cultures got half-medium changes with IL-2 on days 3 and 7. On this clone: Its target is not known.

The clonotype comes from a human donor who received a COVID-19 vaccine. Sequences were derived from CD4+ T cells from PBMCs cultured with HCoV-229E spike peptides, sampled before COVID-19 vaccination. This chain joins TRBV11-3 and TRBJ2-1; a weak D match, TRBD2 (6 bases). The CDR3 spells CASSFGEVGNEQFF. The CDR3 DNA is TGTGCCAGCAGCTTCGGGGAGGTAGGCAATGAGCAGTTCTTC. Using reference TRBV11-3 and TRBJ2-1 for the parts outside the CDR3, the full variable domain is EAGVVQSPRYKIIEKKQPVAFWCNPISGHNTLYWYLQNLGQGPELLIRYENEEAVDDSQLPKDRFSAERLKGVDSTLKIQPAELGDSAVYLCASSFGEVGNEQFFGPGTRLTVL.